This entry is about one T cell receptor beta chain. The target of this receptor is not known. It has no much larger one-base neighbor in the sample; base qualities were not kept. CD8 naive samples consisted of CD45RO-negative cells that were positively selected for CCR7, yielding a CD45RA+CCR7+ population without TemRA cells. Donors were healthy HIV-negative adults with no recently reported acute infections or vaccinations. Every donor was a Caucasian adult living in Nashville, Tennessee, USA. Blood was collected by leukapheresis, and PBMCs were isolated by Ficoll-Histopaque density gradient centrifugation and then cryopreserved in liquid nitrogen vapor phase. Analytical flow cytometry was used to check the purity and quantity of every magnetically sorted T cell population. Each sorted fraction had its genomic DNA isolated and then quantified by UV absorbance on a Nanodrop 2000c. Using the deep immunoSEQ assay, multiplex PCR amplified TCR CDR3 regions from genomic DNA. Genomic DNA extracted from each cell subset was distributed evenly over all wells of several immunoSEQ 96-well plates, and each plate served as one replicate. For sorted subsets, roughly 200 ng of genomic DNA, equivalent to some 30,000 T cell genomes, went into each replicate PCR. Purified libraries were measured with a Qubit 3.0 fluorometer, size-checked on a Bioanalyzer 2100, and measured again with the KAPA Library Quantification kit. A separate single-read 150-cycle Illumina NextSeq 550 flow cell was used to sequence each immunoSEQ 96-well plate. Concerning the study's data processing: Because the immunoSEQ output held only junctional sequences and lacked quality scores, the filtering could not match the filtering applied to full-length reads. To assign V/J genes and CDR3, sequences were annotated against IMGT germline references using PyIR, a Python wrapper for IgBLAST v1.9. Reads were filtered out if the reads had weak V/J assignments (E-value above 1e-6), no CDR3, stop codons, out-of-frame junctions, or ambiguous translated residues. V3J clonotypes were defined by identical inferred V gene, J gene, and CDR3 amino acid sequence. The percentage overlap between two repertoires was calculated by dividing the number of shared unique clonotypes by the size of the smaller repertoire. RTK rarefaction, the Chao1 estimator, and Recon v2.1 estimates of unobserved clonotypes were used to assess repertoire richness. For all TCRbeta clonotypes obtained by the gDNA method from four donors, generation probabilities were computed with OLGA. In its TCRdb copy, this immuneACCESS table keeps in-frame sequences only and misses some clones. Where compared with another copy, unresolved V genes explain less than half of these, and the others have no known cause. V and J calls and clone size are copied from that table; D and trimming were computed from the DNA. Recorded for this sample are roughly 650,000 clones; around 96% of them occurred a single time. Clones ranked in the top ten supply 0.11% of the sample.

The CDR3 runs 14 residues from the cysteine to the phenylalanine. CDR3 DNA only is kept here, 42 bases in frame from base 1. V lost 6 bases and J lost 7 bases, and the count of bases not matched to a germline gene is 8. The germline V gene sets CDR1 to MRHNA and CDR2 to SNTAGT. The data are from a study of shared clonotypes between healthy human individuals (dated by TCRdb to 2019 to 2021). Notes on the research overall: The cohort comprised a couple of women and a few men aged 18 to 49 years. Per donor, three plates each were used for CD4 naive and CD4 memory, two for CD8 naive, and one for CD8 memory. To estimate repertoire size and how much clonotype sharing occurs between individuals, the study deeply sequenced the blood TCR repertoires of about 5 healthy adults. To increase sequencing depth and limit assay-specific biases, different laboratories used diverse techniques to prepare libraries and sequence TCR repertoires. Each donor's leukapheresis produced roughly between roughly 0.94 and 9.5 billion PBMCs.

What the work shows at the level of the full study, not this receptor alone: Sharing across a few donors was observed for about 5% of naive CD4, less than 4% of naive CD8, over 2% of memory CD4, and roughly 0.4% of memory CD8 clonotypes. Sampling was limited to blood, and TCR repertoires in tissue likely differ from TCR repertoires in blood. Pairwise subsampling indicated that sequencing depth was expected to affect the degree of clonotype sharing among donors. Incomplete sequencing was indicated by rarefaction of sorted-subset datasets, despite the large sequencing depth. Naive subsets generally had larger estimated clonotype richness than memory subsets did. Compared with non-shared clonotypes, the clonotypes found in all four sorted-subset donors had higher generation probabilities. The small number of donors limited the genetic and exposure-history diversity represented.

Sequencing input: naive CD8+ T cells sorted from blood. What the cell subset or site label conveys for this sample: CD45RA+CCR7+. This sequence uses TRBV6-4 and TRBJ2-7; 11 bases in the middle match TRBD1. The receptor was derived from a woman younger than 45 in good health. CDR3 protein: CASSPGTGGTEQYF. The sequenced DNA is TGTGCCAGCAGCCCCGGGACAGGGGGGACGGAGCAGTACTTC.